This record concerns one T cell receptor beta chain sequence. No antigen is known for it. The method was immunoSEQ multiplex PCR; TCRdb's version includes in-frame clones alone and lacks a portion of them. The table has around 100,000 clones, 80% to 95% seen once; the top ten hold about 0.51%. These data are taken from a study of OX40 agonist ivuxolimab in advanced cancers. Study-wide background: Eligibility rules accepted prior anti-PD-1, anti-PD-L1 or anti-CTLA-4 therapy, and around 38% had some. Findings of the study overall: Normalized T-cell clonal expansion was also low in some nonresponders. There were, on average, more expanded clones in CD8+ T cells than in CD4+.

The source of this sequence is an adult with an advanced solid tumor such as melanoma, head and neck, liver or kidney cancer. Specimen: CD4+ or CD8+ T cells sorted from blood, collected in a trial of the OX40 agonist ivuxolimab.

CDR3 sequence reads: CASRTRHSLYNEQFF. CDR3 nucleotides: TGTGCCAGTAGAACCAGACACTCCCTTTACAATGAGCAGTTCTTC. The chain carries TRBV19 and TRBJ2-1, with no clear D. Germline V lookup: CDR1 LNHDA, CDR2 SQIVND (reference sequence). The CDR3 loop spans 15 amino acids. V was cut by 6 bases and J by 4 bases, with 16 bases left in between.